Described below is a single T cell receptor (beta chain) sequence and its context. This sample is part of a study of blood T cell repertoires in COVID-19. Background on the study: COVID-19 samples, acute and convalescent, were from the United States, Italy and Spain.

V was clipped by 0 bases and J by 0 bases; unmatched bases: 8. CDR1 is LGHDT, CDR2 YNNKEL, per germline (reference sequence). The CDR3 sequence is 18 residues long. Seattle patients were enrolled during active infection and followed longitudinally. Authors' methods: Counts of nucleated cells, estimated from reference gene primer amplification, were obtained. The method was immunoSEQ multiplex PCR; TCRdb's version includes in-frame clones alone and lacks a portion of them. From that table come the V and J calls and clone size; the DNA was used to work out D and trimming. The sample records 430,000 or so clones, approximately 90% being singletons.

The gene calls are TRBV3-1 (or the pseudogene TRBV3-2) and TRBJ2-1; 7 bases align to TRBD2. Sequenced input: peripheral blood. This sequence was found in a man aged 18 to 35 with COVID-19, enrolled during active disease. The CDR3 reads CASSQDLMRGSSYNEQFF. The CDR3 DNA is TGTGCCAGCAGCCAAGATCTTATGCGGGGGAGCTCCTACAATGAGCAGTTCTTC.